This T cell receptor (beta chain) emerged from a study of blood T cell repertoires in COVID-19. In the study overall: PBMCs, B-cell-depleted T cells, or T cells were the source of the cDNA or gDNA that made up the material.

Sequencing used immunoSEQ multiplex PCR; TCRdb keeps in-frame clones, though not all of them. The sample carries about 200,000 clones, 70% to 90% recorded once. Germline V gives CDR1 SGDLS, CDR2 YYNGEE. CDR3 length: 15 amino acids. Trimming removed 2 bases at V and 6 bases at J, with 15 bases between. Recovered status applied to Cohort 3 donors who had two consecutive negative PCRs. It also applied to those with clearance or with symptom resolution. The chain combines TRBV9 with TRBJ2-1, with D perhaps matching TRBD2 (6 bases). This TCR derives from a man aged 25 to 45 who had recovered from COVID-19. What was sequenced was PBMCs or T cells enriched from blood (not recorded which). The CDR3 sequence is CASSVAGLLINEQFF. The CDR3 nucleotides are TGTGCCAGCAGCGTGGCCGGACTACTCATCAATGAGCAGTTCTTC.